This T cell receptor beta chain was sequenced during a study of blood T cell repertoires in COVID-19. Across the whole study: Samples taken during acute and convalescent COVID-19 were collected in the United States, Italy and Spain. T cells, B-cell-depleted T cells, or PBMCs provided the cDNA or gDNA that served as material.

This CDR3 comprises 12 residues. J lost 13 bases, V lost 7 bases, and 10 bases had no gene match. Per the original data handling: Amplification of reference gene primers was used by the study to estimate nucleated cell counts. Assay: immunoSEQ multiplex PCR; the TCRdb copy retains only in-frame clones and omits some. The V and J calls and clone size come from that table; D and trimming were worked out from the DNA. Here the sample spans 130,000 or so clones, around 88% being singletons. The gene calls are TRBV12-3 or TRBV12-4 and TRBJ1-1; 9 bases line up with TRBD1. Sequencing was done on a sample of peripheral blood. The sequence was collected from a woman between 55 and 75 years old with acute or convalescent COVID-19. The CDR3 spells CASTEQGARGFF. The CDR3 region has the DNA TGTGCCAGCACCGAACAGGGGGCGCGAGGTTTCTTT.